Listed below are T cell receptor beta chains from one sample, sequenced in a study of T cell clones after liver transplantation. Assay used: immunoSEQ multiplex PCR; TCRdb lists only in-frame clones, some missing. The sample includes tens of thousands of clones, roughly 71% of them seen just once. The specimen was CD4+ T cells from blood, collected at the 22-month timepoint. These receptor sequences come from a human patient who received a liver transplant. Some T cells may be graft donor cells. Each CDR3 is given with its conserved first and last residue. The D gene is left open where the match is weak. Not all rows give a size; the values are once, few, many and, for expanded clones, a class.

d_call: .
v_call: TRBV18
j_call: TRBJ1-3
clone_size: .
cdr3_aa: CASSPGQRNTIYF
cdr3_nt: TGTGCCAGCTCACCAGGACAGAGGAACACCATATATTTT

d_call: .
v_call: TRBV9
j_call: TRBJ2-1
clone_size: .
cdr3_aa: CASSVVGESAMEQFF
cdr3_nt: TGTGCCAGCAGCGTAGTGGGGGAATCCGCCATGGAGCAGTTCTTC

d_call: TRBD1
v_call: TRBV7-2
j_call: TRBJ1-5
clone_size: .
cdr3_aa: CASSLGAGQGSQPQHF
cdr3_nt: TGTGCCAGCAGCTTAGGGGCGGGACAGGGGAGCCAGCCCCAGCATTTT

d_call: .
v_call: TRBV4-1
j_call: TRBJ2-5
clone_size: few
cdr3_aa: CASSQDPDLGTAQYF
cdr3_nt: TGCGCCAGCAGCCAAGACCCGGACTTAGGGACGGCCCAGTACTTC

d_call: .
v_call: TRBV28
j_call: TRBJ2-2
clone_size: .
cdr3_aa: CASSPPTGPLSGELFF
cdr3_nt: TGTGCCAGCAGTCCCCCTACAGGGCCCCTTTCCGGGGAGCTGTTTTTT

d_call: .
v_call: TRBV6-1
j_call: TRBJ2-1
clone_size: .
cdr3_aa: CASSERVPSGGDEQFF
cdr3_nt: TGTGCCAGCAGTGAAAGGGTACCTTCAGGGGGGGATGAGCAGTTCTTC

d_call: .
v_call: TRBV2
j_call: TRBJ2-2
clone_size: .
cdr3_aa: CASNRERTGELFF
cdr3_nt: TGTGCCAGCAACAGGGAGAGGACCGGGGAGCTGTTTTTT

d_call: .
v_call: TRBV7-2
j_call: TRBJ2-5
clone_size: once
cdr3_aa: CASTAAGRQETQYF
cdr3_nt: TGTGCCAGCACGGCGGCAGGGAGGCAAGAGACCCAGTACTTC

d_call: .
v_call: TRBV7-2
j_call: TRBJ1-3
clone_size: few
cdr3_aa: CASSLGSGQVPGNTIYF
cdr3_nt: TGTGCCAGCAGCTTAGGAAGCGGGCAGGTGCCTGGAAACACCATATATTTT

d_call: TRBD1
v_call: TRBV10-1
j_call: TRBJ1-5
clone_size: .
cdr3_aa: CASSEPTRDRVPQPQHF
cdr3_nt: TGCGCCAGCAGTGAACCGACCCGGGACAGGGTTCCTCAGCCCCAGCATTTT

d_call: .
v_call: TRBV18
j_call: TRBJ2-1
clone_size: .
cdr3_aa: CASSKERGNEQFF
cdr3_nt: TGTGCCAGCTCAAAGGAAAGGGGCAATGAGCAGTTCTTC

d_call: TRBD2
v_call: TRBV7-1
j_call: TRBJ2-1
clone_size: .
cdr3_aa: CASSDKRGGFNEQFF
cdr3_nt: TGTGCCAGCAGCGACAAGCGGGGGGGCTTCAATGAGCAGTTCTTC

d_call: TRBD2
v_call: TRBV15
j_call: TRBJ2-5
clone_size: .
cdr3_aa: CATSREAGYQETQYF
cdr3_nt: TGTGCCACCAGCAGGGAAGCGGGGTACCAAGAGACCCAGTACTTC

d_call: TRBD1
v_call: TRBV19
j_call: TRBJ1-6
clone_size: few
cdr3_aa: CAASQDRGSPLHF
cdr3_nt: TGTGCCGCCTCACAGGACAGGGGGTCACCCCTCCACTTT

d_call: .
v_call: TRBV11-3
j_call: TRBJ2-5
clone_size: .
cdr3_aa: CASSLGNPQGTQETQYF
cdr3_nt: TGTGCCAGCAGCTTAGGTAACCCCCAAGGGACTCAAGAGACCCAGTACTTC

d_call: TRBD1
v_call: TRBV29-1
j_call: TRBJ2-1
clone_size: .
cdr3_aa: CSVEQGVYEQFF
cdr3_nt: TGCAGCGTTGAACAGGGGGTCTATGAGCAGTTCTTC

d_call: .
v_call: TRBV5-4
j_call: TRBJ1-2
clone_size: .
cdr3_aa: CASSLRGARDYGYTF
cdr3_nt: TGTGCCAGCAGCCTAAGGGGGGCGCGGGACTATGGCTACACCTTC

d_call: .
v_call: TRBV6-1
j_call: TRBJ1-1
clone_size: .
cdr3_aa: CASRPWEERTEAFF
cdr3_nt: TGTGCCAGCAGGCCCTGGGAAGAGAGGACTGAAGCTTTCTTT

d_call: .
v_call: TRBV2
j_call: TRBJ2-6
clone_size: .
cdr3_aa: CASSLGLLGANVLTF
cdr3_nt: TGTGCCAGCAGTTTGGGGTTGTTGGGGGCCAACGTCCTGACTTTC

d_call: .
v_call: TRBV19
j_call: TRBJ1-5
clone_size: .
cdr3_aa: CASSPRGLSGPQHF
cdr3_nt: TGTGCCAGTAGTCCCCGGGGCCTAAGCGGGCCCCAGCATTTT

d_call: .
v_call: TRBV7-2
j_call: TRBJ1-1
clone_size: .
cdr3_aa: CASSLWGQNTEAFF
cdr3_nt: TGTGCCAGCAGCTTATGGGGACAGAACACTGAAGCTTTCTTT

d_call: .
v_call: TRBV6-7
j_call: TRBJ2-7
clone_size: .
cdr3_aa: CASRGRWGGRPYEQYF
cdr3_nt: TGTGCCAGCAGGGGGAGATGGGGGGGCCGACCCTACGAGCAGTACTTC

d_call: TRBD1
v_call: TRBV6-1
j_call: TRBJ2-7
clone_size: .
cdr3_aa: CASCRDRGYEQYF
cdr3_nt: TGTGCCAGCTGCCGGGACAGGGGCTACGAGCAGTACTTC

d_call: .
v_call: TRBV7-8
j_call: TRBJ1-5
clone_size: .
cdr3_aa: CASSLEWLNQPQHF
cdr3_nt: TGTGCCAGCAGCTTAGAATGGCTCAATCAGCCCCAGCATTTT

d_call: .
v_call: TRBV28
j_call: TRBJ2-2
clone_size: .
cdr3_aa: CASSPADRYTGELFF
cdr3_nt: TGTGCCAGCAGCCCAGCAGACAGATACACCGGGGAGCTGTTTTTT

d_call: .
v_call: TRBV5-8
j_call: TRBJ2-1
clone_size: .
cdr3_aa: CASPRPREFRGEQFF
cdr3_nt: TGTGCCAGCCCCCGACCCCGGGAATTTAGAGGTGAGCAGTTCTTC

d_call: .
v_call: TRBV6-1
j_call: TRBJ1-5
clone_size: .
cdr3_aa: CASSGITGSNQPQHF
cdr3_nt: TGTGCCAGCAGTGGAATAACAGGGTCGAATCAGCCCCAGCATTTT

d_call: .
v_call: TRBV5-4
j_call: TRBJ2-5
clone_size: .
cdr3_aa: CASSFPAGMTQYF
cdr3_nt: TGTGCCAGCAGCTTCCCCGCGGGCATGACCCAGTACTTC

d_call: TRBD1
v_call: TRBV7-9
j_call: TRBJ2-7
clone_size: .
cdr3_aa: CASSLARQGAEQYF
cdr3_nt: TGTGCCAGCAGCTTAGCGCGTCAGGGGGCCGAGCAGTACTTC

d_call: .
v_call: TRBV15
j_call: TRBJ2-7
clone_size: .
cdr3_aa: CATSRDKTGYEQYF
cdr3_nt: TGTGCCACCAGCAGAGATAAGACAGGATACGAGCAGTACTTC

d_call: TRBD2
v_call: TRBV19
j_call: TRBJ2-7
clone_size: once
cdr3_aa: CASSGTGTMYHEQYF
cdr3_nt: TGTGCCAGTAGCGGAACCGGGACTATGTACCACGAGCAGTACTTC

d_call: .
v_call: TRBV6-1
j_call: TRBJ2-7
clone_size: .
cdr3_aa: CASGEEIYGQYF
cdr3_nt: TGTGCCAGCGGCGAAGAGATCTACGGGCAGTACTTC

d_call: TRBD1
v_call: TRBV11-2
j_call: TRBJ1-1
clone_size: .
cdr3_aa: CASSPDRVVGTEAFF
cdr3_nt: TGTGCCAGCAGCCCCGACAGGGTCGTAGGCACTGAAGCTTTCTTT

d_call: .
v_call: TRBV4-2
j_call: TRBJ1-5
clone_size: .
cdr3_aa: CASSQEGTVNQPQHF
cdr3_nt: TGTGCCAGCAGCCAAGAAGGGACCGTCAATCAGCCCCAGCATTTT

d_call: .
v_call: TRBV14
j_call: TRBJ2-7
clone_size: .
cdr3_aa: CASSPGLRNYEQYF
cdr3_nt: TGTGCCAGCAGCCCTGGGCTGAGGAACTACGAGCAGTACTTC

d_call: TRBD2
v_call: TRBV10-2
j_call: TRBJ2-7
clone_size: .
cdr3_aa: CASSWTSGGHYEQYF
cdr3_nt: TGCGCCAGCAGTTGGACTAGCGGGGGGCACTACGAGCAGTACTTC

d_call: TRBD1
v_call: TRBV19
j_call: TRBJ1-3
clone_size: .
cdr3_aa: CASSLQGATTGNTIYF
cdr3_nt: TGTGCCAGTAGTCTTCAGGGGGCAACGACTGGAAACACCATATATTTT

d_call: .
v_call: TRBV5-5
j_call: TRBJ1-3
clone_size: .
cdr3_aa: CASSLGSPMPSGNTIYF
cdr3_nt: TGTGCCAGCAGCTTGGGGAGCCCGATGCCCTCTGGAAACACCATATATTTT

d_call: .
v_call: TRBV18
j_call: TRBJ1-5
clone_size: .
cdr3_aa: CASSPEVYQPQHF
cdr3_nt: TGTGCCAGCTCACCAGAGGTATATCAGCCCCAGCATTTT

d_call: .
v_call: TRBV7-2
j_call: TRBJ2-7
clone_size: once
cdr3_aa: CASSLTPNSYEQYF
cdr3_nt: TGTGCCAGCAGCTTAACCCCTAACTCCTACGAGCAGTACTTC

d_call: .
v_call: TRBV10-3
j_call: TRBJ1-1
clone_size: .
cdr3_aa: CAISETQLGDTEAFF
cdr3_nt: TGTGCCATCAGTGAAACACAGTTGGGGGACACTGAAGCTTTCTTT

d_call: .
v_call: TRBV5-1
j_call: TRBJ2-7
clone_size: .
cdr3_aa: CASSLVAGASYEQYF
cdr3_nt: TGCGCCAGCAGCTTGGTGGCAGGGGCCTCCTACGAGCAGTACTTC

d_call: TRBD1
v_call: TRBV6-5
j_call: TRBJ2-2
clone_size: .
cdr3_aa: CAAFGTGYNTGELFF
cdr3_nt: TGTGCCGCCTTCGGGACAGGCTACAACACCGGGGAGCTGTTTTTT

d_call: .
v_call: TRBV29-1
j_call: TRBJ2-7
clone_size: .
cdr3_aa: CSVQVNLAAEQYF
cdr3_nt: TGCAGCGTACAAGTAAATTTAGCGGCCGAGCAGTACTTC

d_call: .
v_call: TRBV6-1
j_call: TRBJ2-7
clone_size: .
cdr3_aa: CAILGDTTYEQYF
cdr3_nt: TGTGCCATTCTCGGGGACACTACCTACGAGCAGTACTTC

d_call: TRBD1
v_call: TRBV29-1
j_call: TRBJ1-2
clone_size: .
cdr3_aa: CSVEMPGQGSLSRYTF
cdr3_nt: TGCAGCGTTGAAATGCCCGGACAGGGAAGTTTATCACGCTACACCTTC